The rows below give T cell receptor beta chains drawn from one sample of a study of shared clonotypes between healthy human individuals. Repertoires were generated with immunoSEQ multiplex PCR, while TCRdb's copy carries only in-frame clones and drops some. The sample records around 750,000 clones, 74% being singletons. The sample consisted of memory CD4+ T cells sorted from blood. The receptors originated from a woman younger than 45 in good health. Each CDR3 is given with its conserved first and last residue. A D gene is named only where the DNA matches it firmly. Not every row has a clone size; where given, it reads once, few, many or a size class.

TRBV27	TRBD1	TRBJ1-2	NA	CASRDRGPGGYTF	TGTGCCAGCAGGGACAGGGGGCCGGGTGGCTACACCTTC
TRBV28	NA	TRBJ2-1	NA	CASIRGMWDEQFF	TGTGCCAGCATCAGAGGGATGTGGGATGAGCAGTTCTTC
TRBV10-1	TRBD2	TRBJ2-1	NA	CASSEQTSGSNEQFF	TGCGCCAGCAGTGAGCAGACTAGCGGGAGCAATGAGCAGTTCTTC
TRBV6-6	TRBD1	TRBJ1-1	NA	CASSTQQGYTEAFF	TGTGCCAGCAGTACCCAACAGGGGTACACTGAAGCTTTCTTT
TRBV5-1	TRBD1	TRBJ1-6	NA	CASSEGQGHGSPLHF	TGCGCCAGCAGCGAGGGACAGGGCCATGGCTCACCCCTCCACTTT
TRBV7-2	NA	TRBJ2-7	once	CASSLAAGSSYEQYF	TGTGCCAGCAGCTTAGCAGCGGGTAGCTCCTACGAGCAGTACTTC
TRBV5-1	NA	TRBJ2-7	NA	CASSLETLYEQYF	TGCGCCAGCAGCTTGGAAACCCTTTACGAGCAGTACTTC
TRBV2	TRBD1	TRBJ2-4	NA	CASMGQGNIQYF	TGTGCCAGCATGGGACAGGGGAACATTCAGTACTTC
TRBV28	TRBD2	TRBJ2-7	NA	CASRPISGRSYEQYF	TGTGCCAGCAGACCAATTAGCGGGAGGAGCTACGAGCAGTACTTC
TRBV5-1	TRBD2	TRBJ2-3	NA	CASSPAGISRGDTQYF	TGCGCCAGCAGCCCAGCGGGAATTTCCCGGGGAGATACGCAGTATTTT
TRBV5-1	NA	TRBJ2-7	NA	CASSLLGYEQYF	TGCGCCAGCAGCTTATTAGGCTACGAGCAGTACTTC
TRBV30	NA	TRBJ1-5	NA	CAWSLNRASQPQHF	TGTGCCTGGAGTTTGAACAGGGCGTCCCAGCCCCAGCATTTT
TRBV29-1	NA	TRBJ2-5	NA	CSVQGLGETQYF	TGCAGCGTCCAGGGTCTGGGGGAGACCCAGTACTTC
TRBV11-2	NA	TRBJ2-7	once	CARGLLLVYEQYF	TGTGCCAGGGGGTTACTCCTAGTCTACGAGCAGTACTTC
TRBV9	NA	TRBJ2-5	once	CASSATPRGGQQYQETQYF	TGTGCCAGCAGCGCTACCCCCCGCGGAGGACAACAATACCAAGAGACCCAGTACTTC
TRBV7-2	TRBD2	TRBJ2-1	NA	CASSRLAGQYNEQFF	TGTGCCAGCAGCAGACTAGCGGGACAATACAATGAGCAGTTCTTC
TRBV19	NA	TRBJ1-4	NA	CASRSESNEKLFF	TGTGCCAGTAGATCGGAGTCTAATGAAAAACTGTTTTTT
TRBV30	NA	TRBJ1-2	NA	CAWSAGSIYGYTF	TGTGCCTGGAGTGCGGGCAGCATTTATGGCTACACCTTC
TRBV28	NA	TRBJ1-1	NA	CASSFEGVMNTEAFF	TGTGCCAGCAGTTTTGAGGGGGTTATGAACACTGAAGCTTTCTTT
TRBV29-1	TRBD1	TRBJ2-5	once	CSDRTAGGATQYF	TGCAGCGACCGGACGGCAGGGGGTGCGACCCAGTACTTC
TRBV11-2	NA	TRBJ2-1	NA	CASSPDRRLEQFF	TGTGCCAGCAGCCCGGACCGCCGCCTTGAGCAGTTCTTC
TRBV6-5	NA	TRBJ1-2	NA	CASSYNQLDGYTF	TGTGCCAGCAGTTACAATCAGTTGGACGGCTACACCTTC
TRBV4-2	TRBD1	TRBJ2-5	NA	CASSQIYRGETQYF	TGTGCCAGCAGCCAAATTTACAGGGGGGAGACCCAGTACTTC
TRBV5-5	NA	TRBJ2-3	NA	CASSLLSGLGADTQYF	TGTGCCAGCAGCTTGCTATCAGGGCTTGGGGCAGATACGCAGTATTTT
TRBV28	TRBD1	TRBJ1-1	few	CASSLRGLTEAFF	TGTGCCAGCAGTTTGAGGGGGCTTACTGAAGCTTTCTTT
TRBV5-4	NA	TRBJ1-4	NA	CASSLNGQYNEKLFF	TGTGCCAGCAGCTTGAACGGCCAGTATAATGAAAAACTGTTTTTT
TRBV28	NA	TRBJ2-7	NA	CASRLPGEPYEQYF	TGTGCCAGCAGGCTGCCCGGGGAACCCTACGAGCAGTACTTC
TRBV18	NA	TRBJ1-1	NA	CASSPGVQTNTEAFF	TGTGCCAGCTCACCAGGCGTCCAGACGAACACTGAAGCTTTCTTT
TRBV11-2	TRBD1	TRBJ1-4	NA	CASSPRQGDEKLFF	TGTGCCAGCAGCCCTCGACAGGGAGACGAAAAACTGTTTTTT
TRBV6-1	NA	TRBJ1-3	NA	CASSDLGQQHTIYF	TGTGCCAGCAGTGATCTGGGTCAGCAGCACACCATATATTTT
TRBV7-8	NA	TRBJ1-2	NA	CASSFNRGGYTF	TGTGCCAGCAGCTTTAACCGAGGGGGCTACACCTTC
TRBV5-1	NA	TRBJ1-3	NA	CASSFLSDSGNTIYF	TGCGCCAGCAGCTTTTTGTCAGACTCTGGAAACACCATATATTTT
TRBV6-1	NA	TRBJ2-7	NA	CASSPRFHEQYF	TGTGCCAGCAGCCCCAGGTTCCACGAGCAGTACTTC
TRBV11-2	NA	TRBJ1-3	NA	CASSLVSHGNTIYF	TGTGCCAGCAGCTTAGTTAGCCACGGAAACACCATATATTTT
TRBV6-1	NA	TRBJ2-3	NA	CASSELGGDTQYF	TGTGCCAGCAGTGAACTCGGGGGAGATACGCAGTATTTT
TRBV6-5	NA	TRBJ2-7	NA	CASSYSREGAYEQYF	TGTGCCAGCAGTTACTCGAGGGAAGGAGCCTACGAGCAGTACTTC
TRBV4-2	TRBD2	TRBJ2-7	NA	CASSLPKNSGRGYEQYF	TGTGCCAGCAGCCTTCCAAAGAATAGCGGGAGAGGTTACGAGCAGTACTTC
TRBV27	NA	TRBJ1-4	NA	CASSLSSSNEKLFF	TGTGCCAGCAGTTTATCTTCGTCGAATGAAAAACTGTTTTTT
TRBV28	TRBD2	TRBJ2-3	NA	CASTLSGGGYTQYF	TGTGCCAGCACCCTTTCGGGGGGAGGTTATACGCAGTATTTT
TRBV10-3	NA	TRBJ1-1	NA	CAISAGMRRNTEAFF	TGTGCCATCAGTGCTGGGATGAGGAGGAACACTGAAGCTTTCTTT
TRBV5-4	NA	TRBJ1-1	NA	CASSFTALENTEAFF	TGTGCCAGCAGCTTCACGGCACTGGAGAACACTGAAGCTTTCTTT
TRBV7-9	TRBD2	TRBJ2-1	NA	CASSLLAGSYNEQFF	TGTGCCAGCAGCTTACTAGCGGGCTCCTACAATGAGCAGTTCTTC
TRBV9	NA	TRBJ2-2	NA	CASSFRNTGELFF	TGTGCCAGCAGCTTCAGAAACACCGGGGAGCTGTTTTTT
TRBV5-1	TRBD2	TRBJ2-1	NA	CASSLGGLAGGRSYNEQFF	TGCGCCAGCAGCTTGGGTGGACTAGCGGGAGGGCGCTCCTACAATGAGCAGTTCTTC
TRBV7-9	TRBD2	TRBJ2-7	NA	CASSLVAGGREQYF	TGTGCCAGCAGCTTAGTAGCGGGAGGGCGGGAGCAGTACTTC
TRBV5-1	NA	TRBJ2-2	few	CASSLEVGAPGELFF	TGCGCCAGCAGCTTGGAGGTGGGGGCGCCCGGGGAGCTGTTTTTT
TRBV19	TRBD1	TRBJ1-1	NA	CASSPSDRGRATEAFF	TGTGCCAGTAGTCCCAGCGACAGGGGCAGGGCCACTGAAGCTTTCTTT
TRBV30	NA	TRBJ1-1	NA	CAWDYRPEAFF	TGTGCCTGGGACTACAGACCTGAAGCTTTCTTT
TRBV7-2	TRBD2	TRBJ2-1	few	CASSLSLGREPRLDEQFF	TGTGCCAGCAGCTTAAGTCTTGGGCGGGAGCCCCGGCTGGATGAGCAGTTCTTC
TRBV5-1	NA	TRBJ1-5	NA	CASSPTSGGNQPQHF	TGCGCCAGCAGTCCCACCTCAGGGGGCAATCAGCCCCAGCATTTT
TRBV28	NA	TRBJ2-7	NA	CASSSTVLNEQYF	TGTGCCAGCAGTTCGACGGTCCTGAACGAGCAGTACTTC
TRBV6-1	NA	TRBJ1-5	NA	CASSGWAGKGYSNQPQHF	TGTGCCAGCAGTGGATGGGCAGGGAAAGGGTATAGCAATCAGCCCCAGCATTTT
TRBV29-1	NA	TRBJ2-3	NA	CSVYRDTSTDTQYF	TGCAGCGTCTACCGGGACACTAGCACAGATACGCAGTATTTT
TRBV19	NA	TRBJ2-3	NA	CASSRGWKTADTQYF	TGTGCCAGTAGTAGGGGGTGGAAAACGGCAGATACGCAGTATTTT